The next 19 T cell receptor beta chains were all read from a single sample in a study of blood T cells in healthy people across ages. A J-beta primer mix and a sample-barcoded 5' primer were used in a second PCR of about 6 to 12 cycles. MiXCR, run by TCRdb on the 5' RACE reads, gives a single entry per CDR3 protein. The data contain around 800,000 distinct CDR3 sequences, under 30% of them singletons. These records were also assigned to another study, of T cells of mothers and their children.

Sequenced input: blood. All receptors derive from a boy aged 5-17 years in good health.

This clonotype was seen many times. The chain combines TRBV12-3 or TRBV12-4 with TRBJ1-5; D gene uncertain. The CDR3 runs 12 residues. V shed 4 bases and J shed 6 bases, with 7 bases lying between them. The DNA for the CDR3 is TGTGCCAGCAGTTATGGAGTTCAGCCCCAGCATTTT. Translating it yields CASSYGVQPQHF.

This rearrangement joins TRBV12-3 or TRBV12-4 to TRBJ2-2, with D possibly TRBD1 on 6 matching bases. The V end lost 6 bases, the J end lost 1 base, and 9 bases lay between the germline ends. The CDR3 has 14 residues. The chain's CDR3 is CASRGGENTGELFF. CDR3 bases: TGTGCCAGCAGAGGGGGAGAGAACACCGGGGAGCTGTTTTTT.

This clonotype was found a few times. The chain is built from TRBV7-9 and TRBJ2-4; D gene ambiguous. The CDR3 is 14 residues long. The V gene lost 4 bases and the J gene lost 3 bases, with 10 bases spanning the gap. Germline assignment: CDR1 SEHNR and CDR2 FQNEAQ (reference sequence). CDR3 amino acids: CASSSTANKNIQYF. The DNA of the CDR3 is TGTGCCAGCAGCTCCACGGCTAACAAAAACATTCAGTACTTC. Full variable domain (missing parts from reference TRBV7-9 and TRBJ2-4): DTGVSQNPRHKITKRGQNVTFRCDPISEHNRLYWYRQTLGQGPEFLTYFQNEAQLEKSRLLSDRFSAERPKGSFSTLEIQRTEQGDSAMYLCASSSTANKNIQYFGAGTRLSVL.

The table lists this clonotype with a few counts. The junction departs from the called germline gene at one end, perhaps through a read error. The V gene is TRBV2, the J gene TRBJ2-4; 14 positions match TRBD2. The CDR3 has 15 residues. Germline V gives CDR1 SNHLY, CDR2 FYNNEI. CDR3 coding DNA: TGTGCCAGCAGAGCTGGGACTAGCGGGGGAAACATTCGGTACTTC. This codes for CASRAGTSGGNIRYF.

This clonotype was observed a few times. The CDR3 DNA reads as TGTGCCAGCGGTAGCGGGGTGAACACCGGGGAGCTGTTTTTT. Translating gives CASGSGVNTGELFF. The chain is built from TRBV25-1 and TRBJ2-2; 8 positions match TRBD2. Germline V gives CDR1 MGHDK, CDR2 SYGVNS. Germline trimming cut 8 bases from V and 1 base from J; bases unmatched to any gene: 3. The CDR3 loop spans 14 amino acids.

This clonotype was detected only a few times. This rearrangement joins TRBV6-2 or TRBV6-3 to TRBJ2-5, with unresolved D. The CDR3 totals 14 residues. Germline V gives CDR1 MNHEY, CDR2 SVGEGT. Trimming pared 0 bases from V and 5 bases from J, leaving 10 bases between. For the CDR3, the DNA is TGTGCCAGCAGTTACTCGGGGATTCGGGAGACCCAGTACTTC. Translated: CASSYSGIRETQYF.

Ten or more counts support this clonotype. This chain uses TRBV3-1 with TRBJ2-3; D is unresolved. The length of the CDR3 is 14 residues. Deletions cut 1 base from V and 0 bases from J, with 5 bases between. The germline gives CDR1 LGHDT, CDR2 YNNKEL (reference sequence). CDR3 bases: TGTGCCAGCAGCCAAGGAGGTAGCACAGATACGCAGTATTTT. Translating it yields CASSQGGSTDTQYF.

This clonotype showed up just a few times. CDR3 loop: CASSFVQSTDTQYF. As DNA, the CDR3 is TGCGCCAGCAGCTTCGTACAGTCGACAGATACGCAGTATTTT. The rearrangement links TRBV5-1 to TRBJ2-3; D is unresolved. CDR1 is SGHRS and CDR2 is YFSETQ in the germline V gene. The length of the CDR3 is 14 residues. V shed 2 bases and J shed 3 bases, with 10 bases lying between them.

V usage is TRBV29-1 and J usage is TRBJ1-1; TRBD1 aligns across 12 bases. Germline V gene data show CDR1 as SQVTM and CDR2 as ANQGSEA. CDR3 length equals 16 residues. The V and J ends lost 6 bases and 4 bases, in that order; junction bases with no gene match: 12. The CDR3: CSVRDRGRNVSTEAFF. The CDR3 DNA reads as TGCAGCGTCAGGGACAGGGGGCGAAATGTAAGCACTGAAGCTTTCTTT.

The chain recombines TRBV5-6 with TRBJ1-2; D is unresolved. Germline assignment: CDR1 SGHDT and CDR2 YYEEEE. V was clipped by 0 bases and J by 2 bases, with 11 bases between them. The CDR3 runs to 15 residues. Here the CDR3 DNA reads TGTGCCAGCAGCTTGGTGGCAGGCTGGAACTATGGCTACACCTTC. Translation gives CASSLVAGWNYGYTF.

CDR3 in amino acids: CSARDRGQVYEQYF. The DNA for the CDR3 is TGCAGTGCTAGAGATCGCGGACAGGTCTACGAGCAGTACTTC. The V and J genes are TRBV20-1 and TRBJ2-1, with 7 nucleotides matching TRBD1. The tail of the sequence fits TRBJ2-7 better, so the J call may be wrong. This CDR3 is 14 amino acids long. CDR1 DFQATT and CDR2 SNEGSKA come from the germline V gene (reference sequence).

The chain carries TRBV6-5 and TRBJ1-1; 7 bases fit TRBD1. The CDR3 is 16 residues long. Germline V gives CDR1 MNHEY, CDR2 SVGAGI. The junction had 10 bases not matched to a gene; V was cut back by 2 bases and J by 4 bases. The CDR3 DNA is TGTGCCAGCAGTTACACCCAGGACAGGTTGGGCACTGAAGCTTTCTTT. Encoded protein: CASSYTQDRLGTEAFF.

The chain recombines TRBV20-1 with TRBJ1-1, with D hard to call. The CDR3 extends over 13 amino acids. V lost 5 bases and J 2 bases, leaving 12 bases between the germline ends. In germline, CDR1 is DFQATT, CDR2 SNEGSKA (reference sequence). The CDR3 coding sequence is TGCAGTGCTTCGGTGGGAGCAAACACTGAAGCTTTCTTT. Its protein is CSASVGANTEAFF.

This clonotype was observed at least ten times. The gene calls are TRBV5-1 and TRBJ2-7; D is unclear. The CDR3 extends over 13 amino acids. Germline loops: CDR1 SGHRS, CDR2 YFSETQ. With 0 bases removed from V and 2 bases from J, the gap between germline ends came to 6 bases. CDR3 bases: TGCGCCAGCAGCTTGGCCCCTGCCTACGAGCAGTACTTC. Protein sequence: CASSLAPAYEQYF.

The chain couples TRBV4-1 to TRBJ1-2; 8 nucleotides align to TRBD1. From germline, CDR1 is MGHRA and CDR2 YSYEKL. The V and J ends lost 3 bases and 8 bases, in that order; junction bases with no gene match: 5. The CDR3 is made up of 13 amino acids. CDR3: CASSHLQGVGYTF. DNA of the CDR3: TGCGCCAGCAGCCACTTACAGGGGGTCGGCTACACCTTC.

The chain couples TRBV6-5 to TRBJ2-5, with 12 bases that match TRBD2. The J call may not be correct, given that the DNA end is closer to TRBJ2-1. The CDR3 has 14 amino acids. CDR1 and CDR2 from the germline V gene are MNHEY and SVGAGI. As DNA, the CDR3 is TGTGCCAGCTCTAGCGGGGGGGCCAAGAATGAGCAGTTCTTC. Residues: CASSSGGAKNEQFF.

This chain links TRBV24-1 with TRBJ2-3, with D perhaps matching TRBD2 (5 bases). In germline, CDR1 is KGHDR, CDR2 SFDVKD. Trimming pared 2 bases from V and 1 base from J, leaving 12 bases between. This CDR3 has 16 residues. The chain's CDR3 is CATSDSDSRGTDTQYF. The CDR3 DNA sequence: TGTGCCACCAGTGATTCTGACTCGAGGGGCACAGATACGCAGTATTTT.

The chain recombines TRBV14 with TRBJ2-2, with TRBD1 as a possible D gene (6 bases). Germline V CDR1 and CDR2: SGHDN, FVKESK. V lost 6 bases and J 3 bases, leaving 11 bases between the germline ends. The CDR3 has 14 amino acids. CDR3 coding DNA: TGTGCCAGCAGACCCAGGGGTGACACCGGGGAGCTGTTTTTT. Protein: CASRPRGDTGELFF.

This clonotype was found a few times. The V and J genes are TRBV4-1 and TRBJ1-4, with TRBD1 matching 10 bases. CDR3 length: 16 amino acids. Germline CDR1 MGHRA, CDR2 YSYEKL. Trimming took 2 bases from V and 10 from J; bases not matched to a gene: 10. CDR3 sequence: CASSQLPGQGTAKLFF. DNA for the CDR3: TGCGCCAGCAGCCAACTTCCGGGACAGGGGACGGCAAAACTGTTTTTT.